What follows is one TCR beta chain and its context. Its target is unknown. This entry is derived from a study of OX40 agonist ivuxolimab in advanced cancers. Study at large: Patients got intravenous ivuxolimab at 0.01 to 10 mg/kg every 2 weeks. General study points: Those patients achieving a partial response at 0.1-3.0 mg/kg showed among the lowest clonal expansion.

Germline CDR1 and CDR2: SGHVS and FQNEAQ. J gave up 0 bases and V 7 bases, and 9 bases lay outside the gene matches. The CDR3 sequence is 17 residues long. Data came from immunoSEQ multiplex PCR; TCRdb stores just in-frame clones and leaves some out. The profile covers about 26,000 clones, with about four fifths appearing a single time and more than 10% taken by the ten largest. The chain is built from TRBV7-8 and TRBJ2-6, with 7 bases matching TRBD1. The TCR originated in an adult with an advanced solid tumor such as melanoma, head and neck, liver or kidney cancer. Sequencing used CD4+ or CD8+ T cells sorted from blood, obtained in a trial of the OX40 agonist ivuxolimab. The CDR3 is CASNWGQPNSGANVLTF. DNA for the CDR3: TGTGCCAGCAACTGGGGACAGCCGAACTCTGGGGCCAACGTCCTGACTTTC.